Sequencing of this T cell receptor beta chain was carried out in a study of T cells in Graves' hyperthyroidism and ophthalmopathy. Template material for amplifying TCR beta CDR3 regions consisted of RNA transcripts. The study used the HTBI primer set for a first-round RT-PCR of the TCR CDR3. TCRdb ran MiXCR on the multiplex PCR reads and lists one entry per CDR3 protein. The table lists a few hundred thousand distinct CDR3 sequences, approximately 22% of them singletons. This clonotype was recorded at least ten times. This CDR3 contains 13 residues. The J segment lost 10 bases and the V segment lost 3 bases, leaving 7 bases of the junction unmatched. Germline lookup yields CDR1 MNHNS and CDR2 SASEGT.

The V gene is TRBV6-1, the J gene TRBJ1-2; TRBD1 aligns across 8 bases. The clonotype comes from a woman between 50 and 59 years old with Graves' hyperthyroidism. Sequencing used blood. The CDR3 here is CASSEPMTGDYTF. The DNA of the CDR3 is TGTGCCAGCAGTGAGCCTATGACAGGGGACTACACCTTC.